The clone carrying this TCR beta chain was seen more than once but under ten times. Antigen unknown. Per sample, 90,000 to 100,000 TCR templates were assayed. The assay was immunoSEQ multiplex PCR, and TCRdb's table has in-frame clones only and misses some. The sample shows more than 85,000 clones, roughly 92% of them seen only once. This entry belongs to a study of siplizumab effects on memory and regulatory T cells. Findings of the study overall: Siplizumab produced a significant drop in alloreactive sequences attributable to unstimulated CD4+ memory cells.

Germline loops: CDR1 SGHVS, CDR2 FNYEAQ. This CDR3 contains 19 residues. V trimming: 5 bases; J trimming: 1 base; junction bases outside the gene matches: 10. This TCR was sampled from a human donor in good health. The sample was CD4+ T cells sorted from blood. This chain joins TRBV7-6 and TRBJ2-2, with TRBD2 matching over 13 bases. CDR3 protein: CASSQRVLAGGVNTGELFF. CDR3 DNA: TGTGCCAGCAGCCAACGCGTACTAGCGGGAGGGGTGAACACCGGGGAGCTGTTTTTT.